This T cell receptor (beta chain) came from a study of identical twins. From the 5' RACE reads, TCRdb called clonotypes with MiXCR, one entry per CDR3 protein. The sample includes approximately 190,000 distinct CDR3 sequences, more than 15% of them seen just once. In addition, the sample was reused for a study of T cells expressing NK-cell markers. That work states: The TCR beta repertoires originated in sorted CD3+CD56+NKG2C+, CD3+CD56+NKG2C- and CD3+CD56-NKG2C+ T cells.

What was sequenced was CD8+ T cells sorted from blood. The receptor was isolated from a woman younger than 30 in good health.

For the CDR3, the DNA is TGTGCCAGCAGCCCCGAAGGAGGGGCAGCTAACTATGGCTACACCTTC. Translation gives CASSPEGGAANYGYTF. This chain uses TRBV11-2 with TRBJ1-2; D possibly corresponds to TRBD1 (5 bases). Looked up from germline, CDR1 is SGHAT and CDR2 is FQNNGV. The V gene lost 5 bases and the J gene lost 0 bases, with 16 bases spanning the gap. This CDR3 spans 16 amino acids.